This T cell receptor beta chain was identified during a study of identical twins. Whole-study results and caveats: Insertions were fewer in abundant cord blood beta clonotypes, whereas memory repertoires showed none of this pattern. The study found weaker excess twin sharing in beta out-of-frame sequences.

The table lists this clonotype with a few counts. Antigen specificity is unknown. Trimming cost V 6 bases and J 0 bases, with 7 bases left between them. The CDR3 totals 13 residues. Germline V lookup: CDR1 SGHTA, CDR2 FQGNSA. TCRdb recomputed calls from the 5' RACE reads with MiXCR, one row per CDR3 protein. Among 400,000 to 600,000 distinct CDR3 sequences listed, around 20% were seen once. In addition, the sample was reused for a study of yellow fever vaccine responses in identical twins.

The sequence was collected from a woman aged 18-29 years in good health. The source material was CD4+ T cells sorted from blood. The chain uses TRBV7-2 and TRBJ2-3; D gene ambiguous. The CDR3 region has the DNA TGTGCCAGCAGGTCCGTAAGCACAGATACGCAGTATTTT. This translates into CASRSVSTDTQYF.